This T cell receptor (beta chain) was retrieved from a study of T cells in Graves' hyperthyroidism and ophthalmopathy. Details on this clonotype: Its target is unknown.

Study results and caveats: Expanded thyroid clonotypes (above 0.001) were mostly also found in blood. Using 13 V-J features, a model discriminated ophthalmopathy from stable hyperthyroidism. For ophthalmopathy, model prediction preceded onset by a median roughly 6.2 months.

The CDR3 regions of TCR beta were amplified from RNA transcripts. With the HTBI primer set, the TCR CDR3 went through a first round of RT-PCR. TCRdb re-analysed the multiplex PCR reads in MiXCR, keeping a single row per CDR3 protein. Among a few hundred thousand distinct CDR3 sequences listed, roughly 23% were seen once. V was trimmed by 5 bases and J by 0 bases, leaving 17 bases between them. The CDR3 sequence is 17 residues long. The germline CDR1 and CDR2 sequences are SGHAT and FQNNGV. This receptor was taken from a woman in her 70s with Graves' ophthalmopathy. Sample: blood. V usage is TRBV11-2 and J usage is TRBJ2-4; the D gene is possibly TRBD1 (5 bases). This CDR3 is CASSPTSDRLAKNIQYF. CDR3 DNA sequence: TGTGCCAGCAGCCCAACCAGCGACAGACTAGCCAAAAACATTCAGTACTTC.